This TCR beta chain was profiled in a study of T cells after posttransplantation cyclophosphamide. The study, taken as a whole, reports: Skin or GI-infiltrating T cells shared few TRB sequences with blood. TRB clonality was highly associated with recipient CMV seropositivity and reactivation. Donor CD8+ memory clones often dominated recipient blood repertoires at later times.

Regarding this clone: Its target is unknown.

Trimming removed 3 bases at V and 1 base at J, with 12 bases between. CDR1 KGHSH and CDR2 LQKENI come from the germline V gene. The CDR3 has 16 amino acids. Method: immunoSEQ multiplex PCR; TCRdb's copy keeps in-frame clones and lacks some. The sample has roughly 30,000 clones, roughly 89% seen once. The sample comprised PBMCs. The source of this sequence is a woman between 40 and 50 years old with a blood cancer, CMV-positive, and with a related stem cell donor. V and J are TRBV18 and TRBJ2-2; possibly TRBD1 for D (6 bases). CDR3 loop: CASSPLPQGNTGELFF. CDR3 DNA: TGTGCCAGCTCACCGCTTCCACAGGGGAACACCGGGGAGCTGTTTTTT.